This passage covers 5 T cell receptor beta chains from one sample sequenced in a study of early T cells in non-severe SARS-CoV-2 infection (dated by TCRdb to about 2021). Preparation of the library involved 5' RACE. Sequencing used a NextSeq 500. The public sequencing data were trimmed at Q25 with fastp and processed into clonotypes with MiXCR by TCRdb, which kept only in-frame beta chains. When rows share a CDR3 protein, they turn into one entry using the most common DNA and genes. The sample profile shows roughly 40,000 distinct CDR3 sequences; almost 7.5% of them were found once. Around 7.9% of the sample is held by the ten biggest clonotypes. Sequencing was done on a sample of whole blood. The source of these receptors is an adult who was a healthcare worker with PCR-confirmed SARS-CoV-2 infection or an uninfected control (not recorded which).

This clonotype was found a few times. The chain carries TRBV2 and TRBJ2-5; D is possibly TRBD1 or TRBD2 (6 bases each). The CDR3 is 16 residues long. With 5 bases removed from V and 2 bases from J, the gap between germline ends came to 18 bases. The germline CDR1 and CDR2 sequences are SNHLY and FYNNEI. As DNA, the CDR3 is TGTGCCAGCAGTACCAACAGGGAGGTAGTACAAGAGACCCAGTACTTC. It translates to CASSTNREVVQETQYF.

The CDR3 loop reads CASSLVLQGPYEQYF. The CDR3 DNA is TGTGCCAGCAGTTTAGTCTTACAGGGCCCCTACGAGCAGTACTTC. This chain joins TRBV12-3 or TRBV12-4 and TRBJ2-7, with a tentative D call TRBD1 (6 bases). Trimming took off 1 base at V and 2 bases at J, with 12 bases between the two ends. The CDR3 is 15 residues long.

This clonotype occurred many times. This rearrangement joins TRBV5-5 to TRBJ2-7; TRBD1 matches 8 bases. Trimming at V came to 4 bases and at J to 7 bases, leaving 10 bases not matched to a gene. In germline, CDR1 is SGHKS, CDR2 YYEKEE (reference sequence). This CDR3 is 14 amino acids long. CDR3 in amino acids: CASSLGQGLWEQYF. The CDR3 region has the DNA TGTGCCAGCAGCCTCGGACAGGGTTTGTGGGAGCAGTACTTC.

This clonotype was seen repeatedly, ten times or more. The V and J genes are TRBV18 and TRBJ2-7; tentatively, D is TRBD2 (5 bases). The CDR3 is 19 residues long. Trimming removed 2 bases from V and 2 bases from J, with 25 bases in between. Per germline, CDR1 KGHSH and CDR2 LQKENI. For the CDR3, the DNA is TGTGCCAGCTCACCATTTTCTATACAGTCCCAGGTCGGGGCCTACGAGCAGTACTTC. Its translation: CASSPFSIQSQVGAYEQYF.

The table lists this clonotype with many counts. J is TRBJ1-2 and V is TRBV4-3; D is unresolved. The V and J ends lost 2 bases and 2 bases respectively, with 6 bases between them. This CDR3 comprises 13 residues. Germline loops: CDR1 LGHNA, CDR2 YSLEER. The CDR3 loop is CASSQWRNYGYTF. The CDR3 coding sequence is TGCGCCAGCAGCCAATGGCGGAACTATGGCTACACCTTC.